The rows below give T cell receptor beta chains drawn from one sample of a study of blood T cells in healthy people across ages. TCRdb reprocessed the 5' RACE reads via MiXCR and lists one record per CDR3 protein. Here the sample spans hundreds of thousands of distinct CDR3 sequences, around 45% being singletons. Input material: blood. The receptors come from a woman aged 60 to 75 in good health. CDR3s leave out the opening cysteine and the closing phenylalanine or tryptophan. D genes are given only for firm matches.

d_call v_call cdr3_aa
. TRBV11-3 ASSPGWSGTDLPYGYT
. TRBV7-9 ASSFLGGAEY
. TRBV20-1 SARDGATNYGYT
TRBD1 TRBV5-1 ASSPDSRTGGDEQY
. TRBV30 AWIPSPGLTGELF
. TRBV20-1 SARDRLASDWDTQY
. TRBV5-1 ASSPAGQQNNEQF
. TRBV4-3 ASSQAANPGTYEQY
TRBD2 TRBV20-1 RGTSATSYEQY
. TRBV27 ASSLSVSYEQY
TRBD2 TRBV7-9 ASSRDSGTLYEQF
TRBD2 TRBV20-1 SATGTSGSSETQY
TRBD1 TRBV3-1 ASSQPDRVHEQY
. TRBV4-1 ASSQPAGANVLT
TRBD2 TRBV12-3/TRBV12-4 ASSPSGANTGELF
. TRBV5-1 ASSLGYRAGGPYGQY
. TRBV20-1 SAREARGHNEQF
. TRBV18 ASSPGSTTGGELF
TRBD2 TRBV14 ASSILYPGLAGGQF
. TRBV28 ASSPESMGRKETQY
TRBD2 TRBV3-1 ASGGRGTDTQY
TRBD1 TRBV28 ASSTGGIGETQY
. TRBV29-1 SVQGLTNEKLF
TRBD1 TRBV3-1 ANSPGQDNSPLH
. TRBV7-2 ASSLRSPYEQY
TRBD2 TRBV9 ASSATSSRETQY
. TRBV5-1 ASSFMEQTEAF
. TRBV10-3 AISDRDHEQY
TRBD1 TRBV18 ASTGASGTYEQY
. TRBV29-1 SVELAGGNTIY
. TRBV20-1 SAKNDADTQY
. TRBV14 ASSQVYGAGTQF
TRBD1 TRBV20-1 SARDRQGAKNIQY
. TRBV25-1 ASSDGGRNEQF
. TRBV12-3/TRBV12-4 ASSLAGLGETQY
TRBD1 TRBV12-3/TRBV12-4 ASSPGTGHIQY
. TRBV3-1 ASSHKTVQETQY
TRBD2 TRBV7-8 TSRFTSGRGLSEQF
TRBD1 TRBV29-1 SVEGLWTGTTDNEQF
. TRBV27 ASSWTVKGDTQY
TRBD1 TRBV25-1 VTGTGSSYEQY
TRBD1 TRBV7-9 ASSLEAGGKYQETQY
. TRBV3-1 ASSKGTSAYEQY
. TRBV2 ASAGWASYNEQF
. TRBV6-5 ASGGRNTEAF
. TRBV4-3 ASSQGRYEQY
TRBD1 TRBV24-1 ATRGGGQGATDTQY
. TRBV21-1 ASSNGQYEQY
. TRBV29-1 SAQGQTYNEQY